The 7 T cell receptor beta chains below all came from one sample that was sequenced in a study of blood T cell repertoires in COVID-19. Measured with immunoSEQ multiplex PCR; TCRdb has only the in-frame clones, and not every one. The table has approximately 80,000 clones, about 82% seen once; the top ten hold 8%. Sequencing was carried out using peripheral blood. The receptors derive from a man aged 50-59 years with active COVID-19.

V usage is TRBV11-2 and J usage is TRBJ1-4; 8 bases are a match to TRBD1. CDR3 length equals 13 residues. J was trimmed by 14 bases and V by 1 base; bases with no gene match: 6. Germline V gene sequence: CDR1 SGHAT, CDR2 FQNNGV. The CDR3: CASSLAGGRTLFF. CDR3 bases: TGTGCCAGCAGCTTAGCAGGGGGCCGTACCCTGTTTTTT. Variable domain in full (rest from reference TRBV11-2 and TRBJ1-4): EAGVAQSPRYKIIEKRQSVAFWCNPISGHATLYWYQQILGQGPKLLIQFQNNGVVDDSQLPKDRFSAERLKGVDSTLKIQPAKLEDSAVYLCASSLAGGRTLFFGSGTQLSVL.

This clone was observed a few times. The rearrangement joins TRBV4-1 to TRBJ1-5; no clear D gene. The CDR3 loop spans 15 amino acids. From germline, CDR1 is MGHRA and CDR2 YSYEKL. Trimming left V 0 bases short and J 4 bases short, with 10 bases between. CDR3 sequence: CASSQEGRANQPQHF. The DNA for the CDR3 is TGCGCCAGCAGCCAAGAAGGGAGAGCTAATCAGCCCCAGCATTTT.

V is TRBV4-1 and J is TRBJ1-2, with TRBD1 identical over 7 bases. The V gene's germline CDR1 is MGHRA and CDR2 YSYEKL. This CDR3 comprises 15 residues. With V trimmed by 3 bases and J by 0 bases, 4 bases remained unmatched. The CDR3 region has the DNA TGCGCCAGCAGCCATTTGACAGGGACTAACTATGGCTACACCTTC. Its translation is CASSHLTGTNYGYTF.

This clone was seen once. The chain is built from TRBV19 and TRBJ2-1; 7 bases agree with TRBD2. This CDR3 is built from 16 residues. Looked up from germline, CDR1 is LNHDA and CDR2 is SQIVND (reference sequence). V gave up 6 bases and J gave up 5 bases; unmatched junction bases: 13. CDR3 nucleotides: TGTGCCAGTAGACCCGATGGGGGGAGGGTCGACAATGAGCAGTTCTTC. It translates to CASRPDGGRVDNEQFF.

This clone was observed a few times. The genes are TRBV9 and TRBJ1-6; no clear D. Germline-derived CDR1 and CDR2 are SGDLS and YYNGEE. The CDR3 sequence is 13 residues long. With 0 bases removed from V and 9 bases from J, the gap between germline ends came to 7 bases. CDR3 sequence: CASSVDELSPLHF. As DNA, the CDR3 is TGTGCCAGCAGCGTAGATGAGCTTTCACCCCTCCACTTT.

The chain recombines TRBV27 with TRBJ2-7, with 12 positions matching TRBD2. Trimming cost V 3 bases and J 1 base; bases outside gene matches: 16. The CDR3 loop spans 20 amino acids. Germline CDR1 MNHEY, CDR2 SMNVEV (reference sequence). CDR3 DNA: TGTGCCAGCAGTTTTTTGGGACAGGGACCGGGACTAGCGGGTTCCTACGAGCAGTACTTC. It yields the protein CASSFLGQGPGLAGSYEQYF.

The genes are TRBV30 and TRBJ2-2; D might be TRBD1 (5 bases). The CDR3 has 14 residues. Per germline, CDR1 GTSNPN and CDR2 SVGIG (reference sequence). V gave up 6 bases and J gave up 3 bases, with 14 bases separating them. This CDR3 reads CACRRQGYTGELFF. For the CDR3, the DNA is TGTGCCTGCCGAAGGCAGGGCTACACCGGGGAGCTGTTTTTT.